A single sample is the source of the 12 T cell receptor beta chains below, sequenced in a study of identical twins. TCRdb passed the 5' RACE reads through MiXCR, listing each CDR3 protein once. The data contain 550,000 to 800,000 distinct CDR3 sequences, about 7% of them singletons. Another study also made use of these data, one on yellow fever vaccine responses in identical twins.

The material sequenced was PBMCs. The receptors derive from a woman aged 18-29 years in good health.

This chain connects TRBV6-2 or TRBV6-3 to TRBJ1-6; TRBD1 agrees at 10 bases. The CDR3 runs 17 residues. J was trimmed by 7 bases and V by 1 base; bases with no gene match: 7. The germline V gene encodes CDR1 MNHEY and CDR2 SVGEGT. The DNA of the CDR3 is TGTGCCAGCAGTTACTTTCCCGGGACAGGGGTGAATTCACCCCTCCACTTT. Residues: CASSYFPGTGVNSPLHF.

This clonotype was seen many times. The CDR3 DNA is TGTGCCAGCAGTTCGTCGGGTCCTAGTTATATCTATGGCTACACCTTC. This gives the protein CASSSSGPSYIYGYTF. The chain uses TRBV12-3 or TRBV12-4 and TRBJ1-2; D is uncertain. This CDR3 has 16 amino acids. V lost 4 bases and J 4 bases, leaving 19 bases between the germline ends.

The V call is TRBV12-3 or TRBV12-4, the J call TRBJ2-1; tentatively, D is TRBD2 (5 bases). This CDR3 region has 17 residues. Trimming removed 0 bases at V and 5 bases at J, with 17 bases between. The DNA for the CDR3 is TGTGCCAGCAGTTTAGCCCACTCCGGGGTGAAGAACAATGAGCAGTTCTTC. It yields the protein CASSLAHSGVKNNEQFF.

This clonotype was picked up many times. The rearrangement uses TRBV29-1 and TRBJ1-1; 8 bases are shared with TRBD1. With 6 bases clipped from V and 3 bases from J, the junction kept 9 bases outside the gene matches. This CDR3 is 14 amino acids long. The germline V gene encodes CDR1 SQVTM and CDR2 ANQGSEA. The CDR3 reads CSVTTGVVDTEAFF. CDR3 in DNA: TGCAGCGTAACGACAGGGGTGGTCGACACTGAAGCTTTCTTT.

The CDR3 nucleotides read TGTGCCATCAGTGGGACTAGCGGGAGGTCCTACAATGAGCAGTTCTTC. Protein: CAISGTSGRSYNEQFF. The rearrangement joins TRBV10-3 to TRBJ2-1; TRBD2 agrees at 14 bases. Germline CDR1 is ENHRY and CDR2 is SYGVKD. The CDR3 loop spans 16 amino acids. The V segment lost 4 bases and the J segment 1 base; nucleotides outside the gene matches: 0.

This clonotype was counted between two and nine times. This chain uses TRBV20-1 with TRBJ2-3, with D unresolved. This CDR3 has 16 residues. CDR1 is DFQATT and CDR2 is SNEGSKA in the germline V gene (reference sequence). V lost 0 bases, J lost 2 bases, and 15 bases lay in between. CDR3 bases: TGCAGTGCTAGAGATCCGGTTTGGCGGACCACAGATACGCAGTATTTT. Translated, it gives CSARDPVWRTTDTQYF.

V and J are TRBV9 and TRBJ2-7; perhaps TRBD2 as D (5 bases). The CDR3 is 15 amino acids. Trimming removed 0 bases at V and 2 bases at J, with 12 bases between. CDR1 and CDR2 (germline): SGDLS, YYNGEE. CDR3 DNA sequence: TGTGCCAGCAGCGTAGCTCCAGCGGTTACCTACGAGCAGTACTTC. Translation gives CASSVAPAVTYEQYF.

This clonotype turned up a few times. This sequence joins TRBV29-1 and TRBJ2-7; 11 bases fit TRBD1. The CDR3 contains 15 residues. Germline trimming cut 4 bases from V and 0 bases from J; bases unmatched to any gene: 5. Germline V lookup: CDR1 SQVTM, CDR2 ANQGSEA. CDR3 DNA sequence: TGCAGCGTTGCGGGAGGGACAGGGGGCTCCTACGAGCAGTACGTC. The encoded protein is CSVAGGTGGSYEQYV.

Ten or more counts support this clonotype. Here the CDR3 reads CASSKPDEKLFF. The CDR3 DNA is TGTGCCAGCAGCAAACCGGATGAAAAACTGTTTTTT. This rearrangement joins TRBV11-3 to TRBJ1-4; the D is unclear. The V gene lost 5 bases and the J gene lost 6 bases, with 7 bases spanning the gap. The CDR3 runs to 12 residues. Germline-derived CDR1 and CDR2 are SGHNT and YENEEA.

The chain has TRBV18 and TRBJ2-7; D may be TRBD2 (6 bases). V shed 2 bases and J shed 4 bases, with 12 bases lying between them. Germline V CDR1 and CDR2: KGHSH, LQKENI. CDR3 length equals 14 residues. The CDR3 bases are TGTGCCAGCTCACCATCGGGAGCCCCTTACGAGCAGTACTTC. Its translation is CASSPSGAPYEQYF.

This clonotype was observed a few times. The chain recombines TRBV28 with TRBJ2-7; D ambiguous. The V end was cut by 8 bases, the J end by 7 bases, with 12 bases between. The CDR3 consists of 11 residues. The germline V gene encodes CDR1 MDHEN and CDR2 SYDVKM. CDR3 in DNA: TGTGCCAGCGCCGCACCGCGAGAGCAGTACTTC. This codes for CASAAPREQYF.

This clonotype was seen more than once but under ten times. The chain joins TRBV5-1 to TRBJ2-2; 8 bases map to TRBD2. The V gene end was trimmed by 5 bases and the J gene end by 5 bases; junction bases not matched to a gene: 8. Germline CDR1 SGHRS, CDR2 YFSETQ. The CDR3 consists of 15 residues. The CDR3 spells CASRQGTSQTGELFF. The CDR3 region has the DNA TGCGCCAGCAGACAAGGGACTAGTCAAACCGGGGAGCTGTTTTTT.